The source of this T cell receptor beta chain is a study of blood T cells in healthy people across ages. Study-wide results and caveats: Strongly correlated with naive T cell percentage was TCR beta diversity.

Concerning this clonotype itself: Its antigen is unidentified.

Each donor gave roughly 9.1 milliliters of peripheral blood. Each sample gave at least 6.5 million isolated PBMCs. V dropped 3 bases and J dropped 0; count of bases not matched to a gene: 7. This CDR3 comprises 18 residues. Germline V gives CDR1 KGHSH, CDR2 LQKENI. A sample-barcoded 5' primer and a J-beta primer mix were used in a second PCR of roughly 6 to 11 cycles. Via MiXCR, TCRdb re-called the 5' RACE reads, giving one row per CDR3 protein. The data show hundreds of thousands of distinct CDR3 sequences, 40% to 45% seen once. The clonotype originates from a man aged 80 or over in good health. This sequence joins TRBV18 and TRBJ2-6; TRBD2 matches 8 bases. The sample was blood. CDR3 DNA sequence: TGTGCCAGCTCACCGCTAGCGGGCATGCGCTCTGGGGCCAACGTCCTGACTTTC. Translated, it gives CASSPLAGMRSGANVLTF.